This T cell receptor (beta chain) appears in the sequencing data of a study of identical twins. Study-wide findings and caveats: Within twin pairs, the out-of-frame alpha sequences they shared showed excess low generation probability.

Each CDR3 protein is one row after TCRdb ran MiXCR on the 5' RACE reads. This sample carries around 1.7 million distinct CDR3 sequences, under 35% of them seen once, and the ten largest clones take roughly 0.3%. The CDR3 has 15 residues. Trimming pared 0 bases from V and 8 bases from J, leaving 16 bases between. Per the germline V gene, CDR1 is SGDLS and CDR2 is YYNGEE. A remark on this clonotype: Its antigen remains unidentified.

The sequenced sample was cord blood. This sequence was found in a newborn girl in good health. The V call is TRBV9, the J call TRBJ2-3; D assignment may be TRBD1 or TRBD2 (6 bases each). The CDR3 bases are TGTGCCAGCAGCGTAGATTGGGGGGCCTTGAGTACGCAGTATTTT. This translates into CASSVDWGALSTQYF.